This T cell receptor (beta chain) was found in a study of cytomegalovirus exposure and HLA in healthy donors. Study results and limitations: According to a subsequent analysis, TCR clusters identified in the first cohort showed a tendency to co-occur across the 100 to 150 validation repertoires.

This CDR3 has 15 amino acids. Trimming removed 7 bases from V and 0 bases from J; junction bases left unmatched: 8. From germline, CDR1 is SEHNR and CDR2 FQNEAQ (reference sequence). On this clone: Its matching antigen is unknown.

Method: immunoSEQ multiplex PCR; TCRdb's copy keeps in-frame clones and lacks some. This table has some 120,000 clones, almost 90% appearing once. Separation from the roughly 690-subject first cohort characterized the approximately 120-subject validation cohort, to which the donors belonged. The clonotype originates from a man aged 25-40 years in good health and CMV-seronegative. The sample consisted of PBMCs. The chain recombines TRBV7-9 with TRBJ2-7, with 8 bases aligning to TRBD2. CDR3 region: CASNPTSGDSYEQYF. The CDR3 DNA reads TGTGCCAGCAATCCCACTAGCGGAGACTCCTACGAGCAGTACTTC.